The rows below give T cell receptor beta chains drawn from one sample of a study of blood T cell repertoires in COVID-19. Clones were sequenced by immunoSEQ multiplex PCR, and TCRdb holds only the in-frame ones, with some missing. Of fewer than 200,000 clones listed, around 82% were seen once; the top ten hold roughly a tenth. The specimen was peripheral blood. All receptors derive from a man between 70 and 80 years old with active or convalescent COVID-19. The CDR3 runs from the conserved cysteine through the conserved F or W. Fields, in order: V gene, clone size, J gene, D gene, CDR3 protein, CDR3 DNA. The D gene is left open where the match is weak. Only some rows state a clone size, as once, few, many or a class for expanded clones.

TRBV19,NA,TRBJ1-5,NA,CASISRRGGPQHF,TGTGCCAGTATATCCCGGAGGGGGGGGCCCCAGCATTTT
TRBV27,NA,TRBJ2-3,TRBD2,CASSSGALTSGITDTQYF,TGTGCCAGCAGTTCGGGAGCCTTGACTAGCGGGATCACAGATACGCAGTATTTT
TRBV2,NA,TRBJ2-1,NA,CASMELTGVVNEQFF,TGTGCCAGCATGGAATTAACGGGAGTGGTCAATGAGCAGTTCTTC
TRBV27,NA,TRBJ1-3,NA,CASSLAGASGNTIYF,TGTGCCAGCAGTTTGGCGGGAGCCTCTGGAAACACCATATATTTT
TRBV13,NA,TRBJ1-4,TRBD1,CASSFTSQGATNEKLFF,TGTGCCAGCAGCTTTACTTCACAGGGGGCAACTAATGAAAAACTGTTTTTT
TRBV2,NA,TRBJ2-2,TRBD1,CASRPGQGNTGELFF,TGTGCCAGCAGGCCGGGACAGGGGAACACCGGGGAGCTGTTTTTT
TRBV7-6,NA,TRBJ2-1,TRBD1,CASSIQDRSLHEQFF,TGTGCCAGCAGCATCCAGGACAGGTCTCTCCATGAGCAGTTCTTC
TRBV19,NA,TRBJ1-1,NA,CASRPRRRDTEAFF,TGTGCCAGTAGACCCCGCCGCCGGGACACTGAAGCTTTCTTT
TRBV5-4,NA,TRBJ2-1,NA,CASSLGSRAGNEQFF,TGTGCCAGCAGCTTAGGCAGCAGGGCAGGCAATGAGCAGTTCTTC
TRBV4-1,NA,TRBJ1-1,NA,CASSQDFGGLNTEAFF,TGCGCCAGCAGCCAAGATTTCGGGGGTTTGAACACTGAAGCTTTCTTT
TRBV11-2,NA,TRBJ2-5,TRBD2,CASSKPRGSGGETQYF,TGTGCCAGCAGCAAACCCCGCGGGAGCGGGGGAGAGACCCAGTACTTC
TRBV28,NA,TRBJ2-1,TRBD2,CASSYTRLAGAIYNEQFF,TGTGCCAGCAGTTATACCCGACTAGCGGGGGCGATCTACAATGAGCAGTTCTTC
TRBV5-5,NA,TRBJ1-3,NA,CASIPNQGLGNTIYF,TGTGCCAGCATTCCCAACCAGGGTCTGGGAAACACCATATATTTT
TRBV10-3,NA,TRBJ1-2,NA,CAISLQGIDGYTF,TGTGCCATCTCCCTACAGGGTATCGATGGCTACACCTTC
TRBV15,NA,TRBJ2-1,NA,CATSRGGGGGNEQFF,TGTGCCACCAGCAGAGGTGGAGGGGGCGGGAATGAGCAGTTCTTC
TRBV3-1/TRBV3-2,NA,TRBJ1-2,TRBD1,CASSQGDVAQGFSNYGYTF,TGTGCCAGCAGCCAAGGGGACGTGGCACAGGGGTTTTCTAACTATGGCTACACCTTC
TRBV24-1,NA,TRBJ2-3,NA,CATSGRLTTDTQYF,TGTGCCACCAGTGGGAGATTAACAACAGATACGCAGTATTTT
TRBV30,NA,TRBJ2-7,NA,CAWSPLEEQYF,TGTGCCTGGAGTCCCTTGGAGGAGCAGTACTTC
TRBV4-3,NA,TRBJ1-3,NA,CASSRLAGVTGNTIYF,TGCGCCAGCAGCCGACTTGCGGGGGTAACTGGAAACACCATATATTTT
TRBV5-1,NA,TRBJ1-4,NA,CASSLGGVWGEKLFF,TGCGCCAGCAGCTTGGGCGGGGTTTGGGGTGAAAAACTGTTTTTT
TRBV7-6,NA,TRBJ2-1,NA,CASSLVPGSSYNEQFF,TGTGCCAGCAGCTTAGTGCCGGGGAGCTCCTACAATGAGCAGTTCTTC
TRBV2,few,TRBJ1-2,TRBD1,CASRPDRGLYGYTF,TGTGCCAGCAGGCCGGACAGGGGGTTGTATGGCTACACCTTC
TRBV7-3,NA,TRBJ1-3,TRBD1,CASSPGQPFSGNTIYF,TGTGCCAGCAGCCCGGGACAGCCTTTCTCTGGAAACACCATATATTTT
TRBV11-2,NA,TRBJ1-5,TRBD1,CASSSGQGGILTQHF,TGTGCCAGCAGCTCGGGACAGGGTGGGATATTAACCCAGCATTTT
TRBV28,NA,TRBJ2-7,TRBD2,CASSPPSGIIYEQYF,TGTGCCAGCAGTCCCCCTAGCGGGATCATTTACGAGCAGTACTTC
TRBV6-1,NA,TRBJ2-7,NA,CASSDGAWGEQYF,TGTGCCAGCAGTGATGGGGCGTGGGGAGAGCAGTACTTC
TRBV10-2,few,TRBJ1-5,TRBD1,CASSQPTQGARQPQHF,TGCGCCAGCAGCCAGCCCACACAGGGGGCACGGCAGCCCCAGCATTTT
TRBV6-6,NA,TRBJ1-4,TRBD1,CASSPTGTNEKLFF,TGTGCCAGCAGCCCGACAGGGACTAATGAAAAACTGTTTTTT
TRBV18,NA,TRBJ1-2,TRBD1,CASSEDRASNYGYTF,TGTGCCAGCTCAGAAGACAGGGCCTCAAACTATGGCTACACCTTC
TRBV6-5,once,TRBJ2-5,TRBD1,CASRGTGETQYF,TGTGCCAGCAGGGGGACAGGGGAGACCCAGTACTTC
TRBV5-6,NA,TRBJ2-5,TRBD1,CASSSAGTGGAETQYF,TGTGCCAGCAGCTCCGCCGGGACAGGGGGAGCAGAGACCCAGTACTTC
TRBV5-4,NA,TRBJ1-1,NA,CASSLDSSTEAFF,TGTGCCAGCAGCTTGGACAGTAGCACTGAAGCTTTCTTT
TRBV7-9,NA,TRBJ1-2,NA,CASSPPARQGGYTF,TGTGCCAGCAGCCCACCCGCGAGGCAGGGTGGCTACACCTTC
TRBV9,NA,TRBJ2-2,TRBD1,CASSVVPGGLTGELFF,TGTGCCAGCAGCGTAGTACCAGGGGGCTTGACCGGGGAGCTGTTTTTT
TRBV10-3,few,TRBJ1-4,NA,CAISEPRDEKLFF,TGTGCCATCAGTGAGCCCCGGGATGAAAAACTGTTTTTT
TRBV28,NA,TRBJ2-3,NA,CASSTIGSTDTQYF,TGTGCCAGCAGTACAATAGGGAGTACAGATACGCAGTATTTT
TRBV23-1,once,TRBJ1-5,NA,CASSQSATAGGQPQHF,TGCGCCAGCAGTCAATCGGCTACAGCCGGTGGTCAGCCCCAGCATTTT
TRBV5-5,NA,TRBJ2-5,NA,CASSLGQGGVQETQYF,TGTGCCAGCAGCCTAGGACAGGGAGGGGTACAAGAGACCCAGTACTTC
TRBV14,NA,TRBJ2-7,TRBD1,CASSHPVDRVHEQYF,TGTGCCAGCAGCCACCCCGTCGACAGGGTCCACGAGCAGTACTTC
TRBV29-1,NA,TRBJ2-1,TRBD2,CSVVLAEHYNEQFF,TGCAGCGTGGTACTAGCGGAGCACTACAATGAGCAGTTCTTC
TRBV19,NA,TRBJ2-1,TRBD2,CASSTRRREWNNEQFF,TGTGCCAGTAGTACCCGCCGGCGGGAGTGGAACAATGAGCAGTTCTTC
TRBV5-1,once,TRBJ1-1,TRBD1,CASSPDRGVLQAFF,TGCGCCAGCAGTCCGGACAGGGGGGTACTACAAGCTTTCTTT
TRBV7-9,NA,TRBJ1-1,TRBD1,CASSIQGAPEAFF,TGTGCCAGCAGTATACAGGGGGCCCCTGAAGCTTTCTTT
TRBV2,NA,TRBJ1-1,TRBD1,CASKYGTENTEAFF,TGTGCCAGCAAGTATGGGACAGAAAACACTGAAGCTTTCTTT
TRBV25-1,NA,TRBJ1-4,NA,CASSESNSPSEKLFF,TGTGCCAGCAGTGAATCTAACAGTCCTTCTGAAAAACTGTTTTTT
TRBV5-1,NA,TRBJ2-3,TRBD2,CASSWTSGGTDTQYF,TGCGCCAGCAGCTGGACTAGCGGGGGGACAGATACGCAGTATTTT
TRBV11-2,NA,TRBJ2-1,TRBD2,CASSAGLAGGTYNEQFF,TGTGCCAGCAGCGCGGGACTAGCGGGAGGAACCTACAATGAGCAGTTCTTC
TRBV9,NA,TRBJ1-2,NA,CASSVVGQGLLYGYTF,TGTGCCAGCAGCGTAGTCGGGCAGGGGCTTTTGTATGGCTACACCTTC
TRBV28,NA,TRBJ2-7,TRBD2,CASSPSGLAGGKEQYF,TGTGCCAGCAGTCCATCGGGACTAGCGGGAGGGAAAGAGCAGTACTTC
TRBV7-2,NA,TRBJ1-2,NA,CASSLGDGSDYGYTF,TGTGCCAGCAGCTTAGGCGACGGGAGCGATTATGGCTACACCTTC
TRBV14,few,TRBJ2-2,TRBD1,CASSRDRLNTGELFF,TGTGCCAGCAGCCGGGACAGGTTGAACACCGGGGAGCTGTTTTTT
TRBV18,few,TRBJ2-5,NA,CASSPDPRLEGETQYF,TGTGCCAGCTCACCCGATCCGCGACTAGAAGGGGAGACCCAGTACTTC
TRBV7-8,few,TRBJ2-1,TRBD2,CASSPPGLAGGNEQFF,TGTGCCAGCAGCCCCCCCGGACTAGCGGGGGGCAATGAGCAGTTCTTC
TRBV19,NA,TRBJ1-2,NA,CASSMGTYGYTF,TGTGCCAGTAGTATGGGGACTTATGGCTACACCTTC
TRBV18,NA,TRBJ1-5,TRBD1,CASSRGQGRSNQPQHF,TGTGCCAGCTCACGGGGACAGGGGCGAAGCAATCAGCCCCAGCATTTT
TRBV18,NA,TRBJ2-7,NA,CASSPSGHSYEQYF,TGTGCCAGCTCACCCTCTGGACACAGCTACGAGCAGTACTTC
TRBV4-3,NA,TRBJ1-6,NA,CASSQTGGMGNSPLHF,TGCGCCAGCAGTCAAACCGGGGGGATGGGTAATTCACCCCTCCACTTT
TRBV6-2/TRBV6-3,NA,TRBJ2-1,TRBD1,CASSQNRGTYNEQFF,TGTGCCAGCAGTCAGAACAGGGGTACCTACAATGAGCAGTTCTTC